This paragraph reports one T cell receptor (beta chain). The CDR3 extends over 16 amino acids. Germline values: CDR1 LGHNA, CDR2 YSLEER. Germline trimming cut 0 bases from V and 2 bases from J; bases unmatched to any gene: 6. This sample is part of a study of blood T cell repertoires in COVID-19. Turning to the study itself: Samples representing acute and convalescent COVID-19 were sourced from the United States, Italy and Spain. Sources were T cells, B-cell-depleted T cells, or PBMCs; the material itself was cDNA or gDNA.

Original handling: Estimation of nucleated cell counts relied on the amplification of reference gene primers. Sequencing was performed with immunoSEQ multiplex PCR; in TCRdb, only in-frame clones are kept and a portion is missing. The D gene and trimming were derived from the DNA, and the V and J assignments and clone size from that table. The sample has about 180,000 clones, 65% to 90% seen once. The TCR was taken from a human donor in a cohort sampled during active COVID-19. V is TRBV4-3 and J is TRBJ2-7, with 8 bases identical to TRBD1. Source material: peripheral blood. The DNA of the CDR3 is TGCGCCAGCAGCCAAGAGTTGGACAGGGCGACCTACGAGCAGTACTTC. This translates into CASSQELDRATYEQYF.